This T cell receptor (beta chain) was captured by sequencing in a study of siplizumab effects on memory and regulatory T cells. The CDR3 has 14 residues. The ends were cut back, 2 bases at V and 4 bases at J, with 11 bases in the middle. Looked up from germline, CDR1 is MNHNY and CDR2 is SVGAGI (reference sequence). A word on this clone: As yet, its antigen is unknown.

Whole-study results and caveats: Alloreactive clones mapping to unstimulated subsets formed only a minor fraction. Suppression by proliferating Tregs derived from siplizumab cultures was not verified. Memory T cells appeared less diverse than naive cells, which seemed to contribute substantially to alloresponse.

For every sample, 90,000 to 100,000 TCR templates were assayed. Generated by immunoSEQ multiplex PCR, the TCRdb table keeps only in-frame clones and is missing some. Of more than 85,000 clones listed, around 90% are singletons. This TCR came from a human donor in good health. The sample taken for sequencing was CD4+ T cells sorted from blood. The rearrangement uses TRBV6-6 and TRBJ2-5; no firm D call. In DNA, the CDR3 is TGTGCCAGCAGTTACCCAGGCGGTGGAGAGACCCAGTACTTC. Its protein is CASSYPGGGETQYF.